One sample yielded the 13 T cell receptor beta chains listed below, sequenced in a study of low-dose radiotherapy and immunotherapy resistance in tumors. Primers targeting TRAV and TRBV primed first-strand cDNA, covering alpha and beta chains. The authors amplified TCRs for 20 to 25 PCR cycles with a constant-region primer and a V-primer adapter. TCRdb itself ran the reads through MiXCR, one entry per CDR3 protein. The table lists tens of thousands of distinct CDR3 sequences, 20% to 25% of them singletons. This sample's time point: after trial treatment. Treatment given: LDRT plus nivolumab, ipilimumab, low-dose cyclophosphamide and aspirin (RACIN trial). The specimen comprised PBMCs, sampled after low-dose radiotherapy plus immunotherapy. The receptors shown here come from a female donor with ovarian cancer.

This clonotype was detected many times. The chain uses TRBV9 and TRBJ1-4, with 10 bases fitting TRBD1. The CDR3 runs to 16 residues. V shed 0 bases, J shed 5 bases, and the junction held 4 bases outside the gene matches. Germline CDR1 is SGDLS and CDR2 is YYNGEE. Here the CDR3 DNA reads TGTGCCAGCAGCGTAGAGGGACAGGGGCGAAATGAAAAACTGTTTTTT. It yields the protein CASSVEGQGRNEKLFF.

This clonotype was found many times. This chain joins TRBV28 and TRBJ1-1; maybe TRBD1 (5 bases). The germline gives CDR1 MDHEN, CDR2 SYDVKM. This CDR3 spans 12 amino acids. V dropped 8 bases and J dropped 10 bases, with 17 bases sitting between them. The CDR3 region is CASLTGGLGAFF. CDR3 nucleotide sequence: TGTGCCAGCTTAACTGGGGGGTTGGGAGCTTTCTTT.

This clonotype was observed many times. The chain carries TRBV6-2 or TRBV6-3 and TRBJ2-1, with D possibly matching TRBD2 (6 bases). The germline V and J ends were trimmed by 3 bases and 8 bases, with 11 bases remaining between them. The V gene's germline CDR1 is MNHEY and CDR2 SVGEGT. CDR3 length: 13 amino acids. In DNA form, the CDR3 reads TGTGCCAGCAGTTATCGGGAGAAACATGAGCAGTTCTTC. As protein: CASSYREKHEQFF.

Note on this clonotype: A read error likely explains this, since a far larger clone differs by one base. The conserved closing phenylalanine or tryptophan is absent in this CDR3, likely reflecting a read error. The chain recombines TRBV13 with TRBJ1-5; no clear D gene. The CDR3 has 16 amino acids. V lost 5 bases and J 4 bases, leaving 18 bases between the germline ends. CDR1 PRHDT and CDR2 FYEKMQ come from the germline V gene (reference sequence). Here the CDR3 DNA reads TGTGCCAGCAGCCACGCCGTAGGAGTCCCTAATCAGCCCCAGCATTAT. Translating gives CASSHAVGVPNQPQHY.

In this sample, this clonotype turned up many times. The chain links TRBV12-5 to TRBJ1-1; unclear D gene. There are 13 residues in the CDR3. Looked up from germline, CDR1 is LGHNT and CDR2 is FRNRAP. The V and J ends lost 6 bases and 4 bases respectively, with 12 bases between them. CDR3 region: CASGQYMGTEAFF. For the CDR3, the DNA is TGTGCTAGTGGACAGTACATGGGCACTGAAGCTTTCTTT.

With regard to this clonotype: A read error may account for a junction end that differs from germline. V and J are TRBV2 and TRBJ2-7; 11 bases are shared with TRBD2. This CDR3 comprises 17 residues. In germline, CDR1 is SNHLY, CDR2 FYNNEI. CDR3 residues: CVSSEPLTSGKWDEQYF. In nucleotides, the CDR3 is TGTGTCAGCAGCGAACCCTTGACTAGCGGGAAATGGGATGAGCAGTACTTC.

This clonotype occurred many times. This chain joins TRBV18 and TRBJ2-3; 9 bases line up with TRBD2. Looked up from germline, CDR1 is KGHSH and CDR2 is LQKENI. The V and J ends lost 6 bases and 4 bases, in that order; junction bases with no gene match: 8. The length of the CDR3 is 15 residues. The CDR3 is CASSASGVGPDTQYF. The CDR3, as DNA: TGTGCCAGCTCCGCTAGCGGGGTGGGCCCAGATACGCAGTATTTT. Complete variable domain (other parts from reference TRBV18 and TRBJ2-3): NAGVMQNPRHLVRRRGQEARLRCSPMKGHSHVYWYRQLPEEGLKFMVYLQKENIIDESGMPKERFSAEFPKEGPSILRIQQVVRGDSAAYFCASSASGVGPDTQYFGPGTRLTVL.

This clonotype was picked up many times. The chain uses TRBV20-1 and TRBJ2-5; tentatively, D is TRBD1 (5 bases). V was pared by 0 bases and J by 1 base, with 15 bases between. This CDR3 is 16 amino acids long. CDR1 is DFQATT, CDR2 SNEGSKA, per germline (reference sequence). CDR3 protein: CSARDWTPKSQETQYF. Written as DNA, the CDR3 is TGCAGTGCTAGAGATTGGACACCAAAGAGCCAAGAGACCCAGTACTTC.

This clonotype was seen repeatedly, ten times or more. The chain links TRBV2 to TRBJ1-4, with 9 bases that match TRBD1. Germline loops: CDR1 SNHLY, CDR2 FYNNEI. After removal of 7 bases from V and 5 bases from J, the junction contained 5 bases not matched to a gene. The CDR3 contains 14 residues. The CDR3 bases are TGTGCCAGCATGATTGACAGGGGGAATGAAAAACTGTTTTTT. Amino acid sequence: CASMIDRGNEKLFF.

About this clonotype itself: A much bigger clone sits one base away, suggesting this may be a read error. The chain links TRBV18 to TRBJ2-1; D remains ambiguous. The germline CDR1 and CDR2 sequences are KGHSH and LQKENI. V lost 0 bases, J lost 0 bases, and 21 bases lay in between. The CDR3 contains 20 residues. CDR3 sequence: CASSPPRRRLERSSYNEQFF. The CDR3 DNA sequence: TGTGCCAGCTCACCACCCCGAAGACGACTGGAGAGAAGCTCCTACAATGAGCAGTTCTTC.

There are many counts of this clonotype. This sequence joins TRBV20-1 and TRBJ2-7; D possibly corresponds to TRBD1 (6 bases). The V end lost 3 bases, the J end lost 0 bases, and 15 bases lay between the germline ends. The CDR3 is 15 residues long. Per germline, CDR1 DFQATT and CDR2 SNEGSKA (reference sequence). The CDR3 loop is CSASTGTLSSYEQYF. CDR3 DNA sequence: TGCAGTGCTAGTACCGGGACACTAAGCTCCTACGAGCAGTACTTC.

The J gene is TRBJ1-3, the V gene TRBV9; 7 bases map to TRBD1. The CDR3 loop spans 17 amino acids. Trimming took 3 bases from V and 4 from J; bases not matched to a gene: 13. The germline V gene has CDR1 SGDLS and CDR2 YYNGEE. The chain's CDR3 is CASSAQTGEVVGNTIYF. DNA of the CDR3: TGTGCCAGCAGCGCCCAAACAGGGGAGGTCGTCGGAAACACCATATATTTT.

This clonotype was picked up many times. The V and J genes are TRBV5-6 and TRBJ2-5; 7 bases are shared with TRBD2. The junction had 4 bases not matched to a gene; V was cut back by 0 bases and J by 2 bases. Germline-derived CDR1 and CDR2 are SGHDT and YYEEEE. This CDR3 region has 15 residues. The CDR3 DNA reads as TGTGCCAGCAGCTTGGCGGGGACTAAACAAGAGACCCAGTACTTC. It codes for CASSLAGTKQETQYF.